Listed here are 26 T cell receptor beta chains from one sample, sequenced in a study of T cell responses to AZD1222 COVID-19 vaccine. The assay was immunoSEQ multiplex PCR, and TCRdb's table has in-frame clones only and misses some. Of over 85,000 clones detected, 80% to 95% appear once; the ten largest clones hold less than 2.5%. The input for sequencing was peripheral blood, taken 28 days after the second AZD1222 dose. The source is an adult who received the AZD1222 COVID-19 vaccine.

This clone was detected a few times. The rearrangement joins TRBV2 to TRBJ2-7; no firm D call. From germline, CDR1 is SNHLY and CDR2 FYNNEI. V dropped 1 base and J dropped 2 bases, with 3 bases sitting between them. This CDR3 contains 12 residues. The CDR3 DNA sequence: TGTGCCAGCAGTGAAGTCGCCTACGAGCAGTACTTC. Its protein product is CASSEVAYEQYF.

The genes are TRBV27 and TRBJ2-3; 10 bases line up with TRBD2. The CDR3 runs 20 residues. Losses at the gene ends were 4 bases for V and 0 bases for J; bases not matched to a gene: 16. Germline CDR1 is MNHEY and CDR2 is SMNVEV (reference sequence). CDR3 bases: TGTGCCAGCAGTTCAGCGGGGGGGCCTTTGGCTTTGTCTAGCACAGATACGCAGTATTTT. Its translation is CASSSAGGPLALSSTDTQYF.

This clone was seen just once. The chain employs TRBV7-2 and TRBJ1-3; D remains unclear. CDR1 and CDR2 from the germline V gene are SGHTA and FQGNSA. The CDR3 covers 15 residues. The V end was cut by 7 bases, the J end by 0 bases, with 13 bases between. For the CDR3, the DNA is TGTGCCAGCACCACGGACGGAGACTCTGGAAACACCATATATTTT. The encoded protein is CASTTDGDSGNTIYF.

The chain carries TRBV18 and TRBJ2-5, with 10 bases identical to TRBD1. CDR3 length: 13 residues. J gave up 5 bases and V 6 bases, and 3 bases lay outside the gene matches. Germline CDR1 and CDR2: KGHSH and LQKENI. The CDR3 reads CASSQGQGETQYF. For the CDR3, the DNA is TGTGCCAGCTCGCAGGGACAGGGGGAGACCCAGTACTTC. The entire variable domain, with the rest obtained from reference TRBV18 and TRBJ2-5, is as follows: NAGVMQNPRHLVRRRGQEARLRCSPMKGHSHVYWYRQLPEEGLKFMVYLQKENIIDESGMPKERFSAEFPKEGPSILRIQQVVRGDSAAYFCASSQGQGETQYFGPGTRLLVL.

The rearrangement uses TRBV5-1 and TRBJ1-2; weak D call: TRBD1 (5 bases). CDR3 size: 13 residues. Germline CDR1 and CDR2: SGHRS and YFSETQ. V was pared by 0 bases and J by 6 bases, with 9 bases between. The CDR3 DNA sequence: TGCGCCAGCAGCTTGGAAGGGGTGGATGGCTACACCTTC. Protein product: CASSLEGVDGYTF.

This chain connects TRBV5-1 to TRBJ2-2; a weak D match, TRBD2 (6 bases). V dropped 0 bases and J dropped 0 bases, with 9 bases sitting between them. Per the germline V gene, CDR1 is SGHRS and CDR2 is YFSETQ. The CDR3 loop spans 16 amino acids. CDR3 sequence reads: CASSLEGGANTGELFF. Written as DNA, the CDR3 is TGCGCCAGCAGCTTGGAGGGAGGAGCGAACACCGGGGAGCTGTTTTTT. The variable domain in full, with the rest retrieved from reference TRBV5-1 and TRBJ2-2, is KAGVTQTPRYLIKTRGQQVTLSCSPISGHRSVSWYQQTPGQGLQFLFEYFSETQRNKGNFPGRFSGRQFSNSRSEMNVSTLELGDSALYLCASSLEGGANTGELFFGEGSRLTVL.

The CDR3 sequence: CASSFNLPGAGPYNEQFF. The CDR3 DNA reads TGTGCCAGCAGTTTTAACCTTCCGGGAGCGGGACCATACAATGAGCAGTTCTTC. This chain uses TRBV27 with TRBJ2-1; 7 nucleotides align to TRBD2. CDR3 length: 18 residues. V lost 3 bases to trimming and J lost 4 bases; unmatched junction nucleotides: 15. CDR1 MNHEY and CDR2 SMNVEV come from the germline V gene (reference sequence).

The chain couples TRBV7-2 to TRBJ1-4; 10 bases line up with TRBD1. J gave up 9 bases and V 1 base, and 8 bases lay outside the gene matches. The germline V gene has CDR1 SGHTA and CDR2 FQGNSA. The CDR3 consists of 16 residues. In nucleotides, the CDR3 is TGTGCCAGCAGCTTAGTTGGGACAGGGGAAAGGAAAAAACTGTTTTTT. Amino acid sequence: CASSLVGTGERKKLFF.

For the CDR3, the DNA is TGTGCCAGCAGCTTAGGGACAGGGGGCCTGTACGAGCAGTACTTC. This gives the protein CASSLGTGGLYEQYF. The V and J genes are TRBV7-2 and TRBJ2-7, with 11 nucleotides matching TRBD1. The V segment lost 1 base and the J segment 4 bases; nucleotides outside the gene matches: 3. Germline V CDR1 and CDR2: SGHTA, FQGNSA. The CDR3 covers 15 residues. Full variable domain (outside the CDR3, taken from reference TRBV7-2 and TRBJ2-7): GAGVSQSPSNKVTEKGKDVELRCDPISGHTALYWYRQSLGQGLEFLIYFQGNSAPDKSGLPSDRFSAERTGGSVSTLTIQRTQQEDSAVYLCASSLGTGGLYEQYFGPGTRLTVT.

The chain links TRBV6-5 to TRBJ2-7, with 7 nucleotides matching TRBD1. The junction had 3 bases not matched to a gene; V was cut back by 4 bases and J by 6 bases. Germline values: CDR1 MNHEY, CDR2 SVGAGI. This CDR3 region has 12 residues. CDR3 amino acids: CASSSYRGEQYF. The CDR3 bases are TGTGCCAGCAGTTCATACAGGGGCGAGCAGTACTTC.

CDR3 residues: CASSQDRGGNEQFF. Written as DNA, the CDR3 is TGTGCCAGCAGCCAAGATCGGGGGGGCAATGAGCAGTTCTTC. The chain combines TRBV3-1 (or the pseudogene TRBV3-2) with TRBJ2-1; 8 nucleotides line up with TRBD2. Trimming took 0 bases from V and 6 from J; bases not matched to a gene: 1. This CDR3 is 14 amino acids long. Germline assignment: CDR1 LGHDT and CDR2 YNNKEL (reference sequence).

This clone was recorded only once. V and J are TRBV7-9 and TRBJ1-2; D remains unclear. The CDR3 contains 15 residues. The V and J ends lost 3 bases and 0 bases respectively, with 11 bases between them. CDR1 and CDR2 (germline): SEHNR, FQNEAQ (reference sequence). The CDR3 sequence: CASSLSSSPNYGYTF. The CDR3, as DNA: TGTGCCAGCAGCTTGAGTTCGAGTCCTAACTATGGCTACACCTTC.

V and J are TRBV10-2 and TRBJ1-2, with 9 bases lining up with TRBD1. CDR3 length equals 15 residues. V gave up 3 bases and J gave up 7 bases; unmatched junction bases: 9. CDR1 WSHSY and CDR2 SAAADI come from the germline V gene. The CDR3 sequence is CASSDSGTGSAGYTF. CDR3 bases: TGCGCCAGCAGTGACTCCGGGACAGGGTCGGCTGGCTACACCTTC.

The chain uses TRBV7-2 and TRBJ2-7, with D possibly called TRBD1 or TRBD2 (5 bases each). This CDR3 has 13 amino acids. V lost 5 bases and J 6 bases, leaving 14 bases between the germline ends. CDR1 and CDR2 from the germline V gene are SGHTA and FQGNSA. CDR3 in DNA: TGTGCCAGCAGCCCTCCGGGGCAGAGCGAGCAGTACTTC. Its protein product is CASSPPGQSEQYF.

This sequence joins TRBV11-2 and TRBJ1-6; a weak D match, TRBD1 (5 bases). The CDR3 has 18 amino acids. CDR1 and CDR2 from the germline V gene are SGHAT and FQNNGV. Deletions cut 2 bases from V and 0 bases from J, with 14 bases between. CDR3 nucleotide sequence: TGTGCCAGCAGCTTATTTTTCAGGGTCAGCTCCTATAATTCACCCCTCCACTTT. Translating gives CASSLFFRVSSYNSPLHF.

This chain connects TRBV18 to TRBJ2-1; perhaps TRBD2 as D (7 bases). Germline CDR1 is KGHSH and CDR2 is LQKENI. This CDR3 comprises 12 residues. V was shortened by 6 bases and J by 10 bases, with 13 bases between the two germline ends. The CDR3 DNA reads TGTGCCAGCTCTCCGGGGGGCGACGAGCAGTTCTTC. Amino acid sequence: CASSPGGDEQFF.

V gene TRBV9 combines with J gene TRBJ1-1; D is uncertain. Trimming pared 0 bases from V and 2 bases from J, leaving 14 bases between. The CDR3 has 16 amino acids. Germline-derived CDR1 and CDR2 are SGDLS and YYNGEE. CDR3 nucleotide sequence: TGTGCCAGCAGCGTAGGCTTAGTTGGGTCAAACACTGAAGCTTTCTTT. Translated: CASSVGLVGSNTEAFF.

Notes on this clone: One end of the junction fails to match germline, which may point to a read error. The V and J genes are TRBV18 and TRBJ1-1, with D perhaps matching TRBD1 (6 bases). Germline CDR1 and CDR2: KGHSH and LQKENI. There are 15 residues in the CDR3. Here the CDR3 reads CASSPNRVGDTEAFF. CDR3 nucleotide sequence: TGTGCCAGCTCACCTAACAGAGTTGGGGACACTGAAGCTTTTTTT.

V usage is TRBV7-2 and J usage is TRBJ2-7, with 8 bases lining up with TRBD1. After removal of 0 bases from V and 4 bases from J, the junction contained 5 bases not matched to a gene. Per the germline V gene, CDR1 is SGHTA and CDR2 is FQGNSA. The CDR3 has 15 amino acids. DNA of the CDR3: TGTGCCAGCAGCTTAGCGCCCCAGGGGGCGTACGAGCAGTACTTC. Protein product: CASSLAPQGAYEQYF.

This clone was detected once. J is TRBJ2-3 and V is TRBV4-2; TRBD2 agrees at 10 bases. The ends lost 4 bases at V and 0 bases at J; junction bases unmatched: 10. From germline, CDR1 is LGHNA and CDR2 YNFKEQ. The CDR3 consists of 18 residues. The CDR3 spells CASSPPSGGPSSTDTQYF. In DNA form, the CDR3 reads TGTGCCAGCAGCCCCCCTAGCGGGGGCCCGTCTAGCACAGATACGCAGTATTTT.

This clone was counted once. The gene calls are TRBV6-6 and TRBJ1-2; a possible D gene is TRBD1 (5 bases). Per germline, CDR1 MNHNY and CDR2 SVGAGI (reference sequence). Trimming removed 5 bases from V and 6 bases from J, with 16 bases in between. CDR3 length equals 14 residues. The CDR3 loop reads CASSEWGSSDGYTF. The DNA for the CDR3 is TGTGCCAGCAGTGAGTGGGGCAGCAGCGATGGCTACACCTTC.

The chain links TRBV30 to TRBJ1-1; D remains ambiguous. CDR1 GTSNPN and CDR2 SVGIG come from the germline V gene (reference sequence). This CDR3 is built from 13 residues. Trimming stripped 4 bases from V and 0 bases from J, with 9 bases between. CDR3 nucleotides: TGTGCCTGGAACGGTGATATGAACACTGAAGCTTTCTTT. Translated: CAWNGDMNTEAFF.

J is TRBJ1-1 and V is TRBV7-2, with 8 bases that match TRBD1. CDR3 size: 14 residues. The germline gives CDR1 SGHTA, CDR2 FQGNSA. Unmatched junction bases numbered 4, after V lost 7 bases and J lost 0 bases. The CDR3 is CASNRQGMNTEAFF. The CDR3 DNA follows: TGTGCCAGCAACCGACAGGGGATGAACACTGAAGCTTTCTTT.

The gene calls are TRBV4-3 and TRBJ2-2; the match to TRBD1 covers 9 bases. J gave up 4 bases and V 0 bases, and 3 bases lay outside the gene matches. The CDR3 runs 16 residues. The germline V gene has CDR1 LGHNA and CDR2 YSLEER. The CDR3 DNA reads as TGCGCCAGCAGCCAAGAGACAGGGGGTCTCACCGGGGAGCTGTTTTTT. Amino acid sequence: CASSQETGGLTGELFF.

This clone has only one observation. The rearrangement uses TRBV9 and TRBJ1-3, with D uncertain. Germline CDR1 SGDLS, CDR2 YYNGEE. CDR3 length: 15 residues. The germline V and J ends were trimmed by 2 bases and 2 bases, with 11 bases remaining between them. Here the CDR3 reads CASSVSTRTGNTIYF. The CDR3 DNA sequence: TGTGCCAGCAGCGTCTCGACCCGGACTGGAAACACCATATATTTT.

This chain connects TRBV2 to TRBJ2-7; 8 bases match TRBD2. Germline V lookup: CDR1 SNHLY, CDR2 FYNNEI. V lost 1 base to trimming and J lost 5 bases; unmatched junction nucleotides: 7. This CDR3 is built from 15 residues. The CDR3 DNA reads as TGTGCCAGCAGTGAAGTGGGCGGGGGGCCGGACGAGCAGTACTTC. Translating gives CASSEVGGGPDEQYF.